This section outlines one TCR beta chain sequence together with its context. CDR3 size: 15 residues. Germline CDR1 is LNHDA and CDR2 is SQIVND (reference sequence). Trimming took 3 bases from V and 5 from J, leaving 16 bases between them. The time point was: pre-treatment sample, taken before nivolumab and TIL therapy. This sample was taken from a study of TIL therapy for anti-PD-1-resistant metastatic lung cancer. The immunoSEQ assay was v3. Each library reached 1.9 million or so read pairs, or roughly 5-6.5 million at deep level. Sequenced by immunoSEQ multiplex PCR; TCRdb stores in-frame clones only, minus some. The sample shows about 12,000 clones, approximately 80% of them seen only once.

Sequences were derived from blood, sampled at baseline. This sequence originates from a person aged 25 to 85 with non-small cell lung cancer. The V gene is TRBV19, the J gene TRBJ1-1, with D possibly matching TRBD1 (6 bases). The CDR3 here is CASSIERGAGTEAFF. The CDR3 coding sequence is TGTGCCAGTAGTATTGAGAGGGGGGCTGGGACTGAAGCTTTCTTT.